This T cell receptor beta chain derives from a study of blood T cells in healthy people across ages. The CDR3 loop spans 14 amino acids. Trimming took 5 bases from V and 7 from J; bases not matched to a gene: 6. Per the germline V gene, CDR1 is MNHEY and CDR2 is SMNVEV (reference sequence). Combining a sample-barcoded 5' primer with a J-beta primer mix, a second PCR ran for about 7 to 11 cycles. Using its own MiXCR run on the 5' RACE reads, TCRdb lists one record per CDR3 protein. This sample has roughly 730,000 distinct CDR3 sequences, with more than 50% found just once. The chain is built from TRBV27 and TRBJ1-5; 9 bases map to TRBD1. The TCR comes from a man aged 40-55 years in good health. The sequenced sample was blood. The chain's CDR3 is CASSLQGTGQPQHF. CDR3 DNA: TGTGCCAGCAGTCTACAGGGGACAGGGCAGCCCCAGCATTTT.